These 3 T cell receptor beta chains share one sample of origin, sequenced in a study of blood T cell repertoires in COVID-19. Generated by immunoSEQ multiplex PCR, the TCRdb table keeps only in-frame clones and is missing some. Of about 98,000 clones listed, 70% to 90% are singletons. Sequencing was performed on peripheral blood. Receptors originate from a man aged 65 to 79 with acute or convalescent COVID-19.

V and J are TRBV5-1 and TRBJ2-3; D perhaps matches TRBD2 (6 bases). This CDR3 has 16 residues. V was clipped by 6 bases and J by 2 bases, with 19 bases between them. CDR1 SGHRS and CDR2 YFSETQ come from the germline V gene. CDR3 nucleotide sequence: TGCGCCAGCACCGTTGGGTATCGCGGGGTCACAGATACGCAGTATTTT. Protein: CASTVGYRGVTDTQYF.

The chain employs TRBV6-1 and TRBJ1-1; D might be TRBD1 (6 bases). This CDR3 comprises 14 residues. The V end was cut by 1 base, the J end by 10 bases, with 16 bases between. Per the germline V gene, CDR1 is MNHNS and CDR2 is SASEGT. The CDR3 DNA is TGTGCCAGCAGTGAAGGGACAGTTCCCCTGGGAGCTTTCTTT. Amino acids: CASSEGTVPLGAFF.

CDR3 sequence reads: CASSLGRGVGNTIYF. In nucleotides, the CDR3 is TGCGCCAGCAGCCTCGGCAGGGGGGTTGGAAACACCATATATTTT. The chain carries TRBV4-1 and TRBJ1-3, with 7 bases that match TRBD1. The junction had 6 bases not matched to a gene; V was cut back by 4 bases and J by 3 bases. The CDR3 extends over 15 amino acids. Germline assignment: CDR1 MGHRA and CDR2 YSYEKL.